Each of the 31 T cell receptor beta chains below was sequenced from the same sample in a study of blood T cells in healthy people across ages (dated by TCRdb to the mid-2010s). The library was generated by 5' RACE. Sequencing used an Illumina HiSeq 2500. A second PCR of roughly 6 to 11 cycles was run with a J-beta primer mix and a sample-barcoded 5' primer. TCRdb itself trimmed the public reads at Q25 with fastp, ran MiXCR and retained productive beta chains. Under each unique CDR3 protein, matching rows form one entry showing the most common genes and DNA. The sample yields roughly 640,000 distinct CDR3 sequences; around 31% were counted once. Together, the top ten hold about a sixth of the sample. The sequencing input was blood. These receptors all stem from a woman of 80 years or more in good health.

The CDR3 region is CASSQGEGGYNSPLHF. The CDR3 coding sequence is TGTGCCAGCAGCCAGGGGGAAGGGGGCTATAATTCACCCCTCCACTTT. V gene TRBV5-4 combines with J gene TRBJ1-6; 7 bases align to TRBD1. CDR3 length: 16 amino acids. CDR1 is SGHNT and CDR2 is YYREEE in the germline V gene (reference sequence). The V segment lost 4 bases and the J segment 3 bases; nucleotides outside the gene matches: 7. Full variable domain (missing parts from reference TRBV5-4 and TRBJ1-6): ETGVTQSPTHLIKTRGQQVTLRCSSQSGHNTVSWYQQALGQGPQFIFQYYREEENGRGNFPPRFSGLQFPNYSSELNVNALELDDSALYLCASSQGEGGYNSPLHFGNGTRLTVT.

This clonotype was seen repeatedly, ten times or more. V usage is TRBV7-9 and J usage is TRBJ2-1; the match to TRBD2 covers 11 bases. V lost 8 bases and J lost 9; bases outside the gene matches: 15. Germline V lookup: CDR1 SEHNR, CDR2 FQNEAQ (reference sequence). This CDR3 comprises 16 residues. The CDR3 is CASERKTSGVGGEQFF. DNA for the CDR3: TGTGCCAGCGAGAGAAAGACTAGCGGGGTTGGGGGTGAGCAGTTCTTC.

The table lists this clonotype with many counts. CDR3: CASSPGGRGTDTQYF. DNA of the CDR3: TGTGCCAGCAGCCCCGGTGGGCGGGGCACAGATACGCAGTATTTT. The V gene is TRBV7-6, the J gene TRBJ2-3; weak D call: TRBD2 (5 bases). V shed 5 bases and J shed 1 base, with 13 bases lying between them. The germline gives CDR1 SGHVS, CDR2 FNYEAQ. There are 15 residues in the CDR3.

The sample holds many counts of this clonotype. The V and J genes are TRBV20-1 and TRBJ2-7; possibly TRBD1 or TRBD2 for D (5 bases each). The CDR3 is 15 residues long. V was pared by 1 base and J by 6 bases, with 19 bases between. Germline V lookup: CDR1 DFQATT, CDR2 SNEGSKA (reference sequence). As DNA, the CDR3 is TGCAGTGCTAGAGGTTCCGGGACGGGTGCTGCCGAGCAGTACTTC. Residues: CSARGSGTGAAEQYF.

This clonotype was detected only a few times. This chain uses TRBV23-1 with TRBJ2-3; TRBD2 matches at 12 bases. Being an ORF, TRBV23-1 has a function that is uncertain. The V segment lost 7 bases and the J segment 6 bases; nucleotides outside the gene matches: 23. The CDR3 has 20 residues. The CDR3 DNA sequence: TGCGCCAGCACCCCAGGGGGGGGCGCCGGATGGACTAGCGGGGAGGATACGCAGTATTTT. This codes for CASTPGGGAGWTSGEDTQYF.

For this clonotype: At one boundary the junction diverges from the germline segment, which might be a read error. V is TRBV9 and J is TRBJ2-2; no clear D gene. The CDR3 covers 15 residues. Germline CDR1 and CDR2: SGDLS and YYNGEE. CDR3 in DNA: TGTGCCAGCAGCCTAACACCGTCGAACACCGAGGAGCTGTTTTTT. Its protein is CASSLTPSNTEELFF. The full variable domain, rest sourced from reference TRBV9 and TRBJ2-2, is DSGVTQTPKHLITATGQRVTLRCSPRSGDLSVYWYQQSLDQGLQFLIQYYNGEERAKGNILERFSAQQFPDLHSELNLSSLELGDSALYFCASSLTPSNTEELFFGEGSRLTVL.

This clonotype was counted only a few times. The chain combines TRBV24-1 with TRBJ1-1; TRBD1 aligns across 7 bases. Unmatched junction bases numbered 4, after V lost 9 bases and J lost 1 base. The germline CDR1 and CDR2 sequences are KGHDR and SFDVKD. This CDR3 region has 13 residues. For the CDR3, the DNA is TGTGCCACCTCTGGACAGGAGAACACTGAAGCTTTCTTT. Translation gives CATSGQENTEAFF.

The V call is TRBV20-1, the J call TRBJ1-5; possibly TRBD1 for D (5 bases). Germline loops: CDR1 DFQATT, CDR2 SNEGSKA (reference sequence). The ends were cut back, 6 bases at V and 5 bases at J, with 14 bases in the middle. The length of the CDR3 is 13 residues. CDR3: CSAVGTADQPQHF. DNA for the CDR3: TGCAGTGCAGTCGGGACGGCAGATCAGCCCCAGCATTTT.

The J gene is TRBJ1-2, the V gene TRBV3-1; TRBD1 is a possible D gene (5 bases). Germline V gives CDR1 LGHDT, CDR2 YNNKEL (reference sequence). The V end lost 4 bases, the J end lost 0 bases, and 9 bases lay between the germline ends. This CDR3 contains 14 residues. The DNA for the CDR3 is TGTGCCAGCAGCCGGGACCAAGCTAACTATGGCTACACCTTC. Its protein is CASSRDQANYGYTF.

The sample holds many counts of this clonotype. The CDR3 spells CASSSSGTGNTEAFF. The CDR3, as DNA: TGTGCCAGCAGCTCCTCCGGGACAGGGAACACTGAAGCTTTCTTT. This chain links TRBV7-3 with TRBJ1-1; TRBD1 aligns across 8 bases. There are 15 residues in the CDR3. Germline values: CDR1 SGHTA, CDR2 FQGTGA. V trimming: 4 bases; J trimming: 1 base; junction bases outside the gene matches: 5.

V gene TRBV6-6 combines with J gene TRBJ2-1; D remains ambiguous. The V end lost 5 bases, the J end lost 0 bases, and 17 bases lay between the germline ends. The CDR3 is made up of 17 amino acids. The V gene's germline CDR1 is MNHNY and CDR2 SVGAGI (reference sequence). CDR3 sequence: CASSPPKGSGSYNEQFF. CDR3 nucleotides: TGTGCCAGCAGTCCCCCTAAGGGTTCAGGCTCCTACAATGAGCAGTTCTTC.

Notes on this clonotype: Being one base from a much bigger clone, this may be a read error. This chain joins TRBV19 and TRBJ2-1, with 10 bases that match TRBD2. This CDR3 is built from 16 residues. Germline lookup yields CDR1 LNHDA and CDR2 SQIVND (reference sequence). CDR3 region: CACSISAGGLDNEQFF. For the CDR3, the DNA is TGTGCCTGTAGTATCTCAGCGGGGGGGCTTGACAATGAGCAGTTCTTC.

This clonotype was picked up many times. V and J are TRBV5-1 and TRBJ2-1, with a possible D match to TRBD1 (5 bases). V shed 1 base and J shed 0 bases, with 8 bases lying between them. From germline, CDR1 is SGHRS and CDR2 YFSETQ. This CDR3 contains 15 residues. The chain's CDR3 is CASSLSQGSYNEQFF. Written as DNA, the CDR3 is TGCGCCAGCAGCTTGTCCCAGGGCTCCTACAATGAGCAGTTCTTC.

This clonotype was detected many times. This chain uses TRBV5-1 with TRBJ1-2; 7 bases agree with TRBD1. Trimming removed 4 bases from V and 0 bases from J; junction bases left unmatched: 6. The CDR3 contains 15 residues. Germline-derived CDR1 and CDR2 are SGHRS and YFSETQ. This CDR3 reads CASSGTAPANYGYTF. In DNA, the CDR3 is TGCGCCAGCAGCGGGACAGCGCCTGCTAACTATGGCTACACCTTC.

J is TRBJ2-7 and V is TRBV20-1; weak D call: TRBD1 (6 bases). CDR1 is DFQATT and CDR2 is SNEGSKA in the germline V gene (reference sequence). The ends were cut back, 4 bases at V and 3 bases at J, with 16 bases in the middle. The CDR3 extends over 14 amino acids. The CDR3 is CSATLGTLVYEQYF. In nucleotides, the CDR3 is TGCAGTGCTACCCTTGGGACACTCGTCTACGAGCAGTACTTC.

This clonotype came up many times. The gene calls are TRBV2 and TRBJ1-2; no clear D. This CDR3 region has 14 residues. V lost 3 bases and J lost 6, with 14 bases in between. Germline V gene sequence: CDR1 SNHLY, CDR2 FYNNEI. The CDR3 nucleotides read TGTGCCAGCAGTGACGACCTGGGGTCTCATGGCTACACCTTC. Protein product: CASSDDLGSHGYTF.

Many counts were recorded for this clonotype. CDR3 loop: CASSLATGRDIQYF. In nucleotides, the CDR3 is TGTGCCAGCAGCTTAGCCACAGGGCGGGACATTCAGTACTTC. The chain has TRBV7-2 and TRBJ2-4, with TRBD1 as a possible D gene (6 bases). Between the trimmed V and J ends, which lost 0 bases and 8 bases, there was a span of 11 bases. Per germline, CDR1 SGHTA and CDR2 FQGNSA. The CDR3 consists of 14 residues.

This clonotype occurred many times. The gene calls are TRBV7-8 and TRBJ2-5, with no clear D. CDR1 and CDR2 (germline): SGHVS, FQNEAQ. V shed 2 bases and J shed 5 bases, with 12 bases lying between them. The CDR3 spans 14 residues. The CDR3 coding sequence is TGTGCCAGCAGCTTACAACTAACAGTCGAGACCCAGTACTTC. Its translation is CASSLQLTVETQYF.

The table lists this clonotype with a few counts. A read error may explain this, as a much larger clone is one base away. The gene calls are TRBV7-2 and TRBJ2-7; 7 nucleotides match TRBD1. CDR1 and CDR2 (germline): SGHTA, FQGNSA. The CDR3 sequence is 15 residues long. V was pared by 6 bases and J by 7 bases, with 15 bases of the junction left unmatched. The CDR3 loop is CASSALGGYYNEQYF. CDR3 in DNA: TGTGCCAGCAGTGCACTAGGGGGCTACTACAATGAGCAGTACTTC. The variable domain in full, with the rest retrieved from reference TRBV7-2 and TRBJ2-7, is GAGVSQSPSNKVTEKGKDVELRCDPISGHTALYWYRQSLGQGLEFLIYFQGNSAPDKSGLPSDRFSAERTGGSVSTLTIQRTQQEDSAVYLCASSALGGYYNEQYFGPGTRLTVT.

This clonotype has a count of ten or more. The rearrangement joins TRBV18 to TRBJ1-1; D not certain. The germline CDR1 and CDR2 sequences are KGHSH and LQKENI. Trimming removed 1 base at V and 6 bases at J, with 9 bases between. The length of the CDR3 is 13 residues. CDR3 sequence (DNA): TGTGCCAGCTCACCACTCAGGATGGCTGAAGCTTTCTTT. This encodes CASSPLRMAEAFF.

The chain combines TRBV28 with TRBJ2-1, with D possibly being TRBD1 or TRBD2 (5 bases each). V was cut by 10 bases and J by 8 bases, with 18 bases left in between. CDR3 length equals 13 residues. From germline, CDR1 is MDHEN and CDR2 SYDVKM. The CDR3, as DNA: TGTGCCACAAAACGACTCCCGGGACATGAGCAGTTCTTC. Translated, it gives CATKRLPGHEQFF.

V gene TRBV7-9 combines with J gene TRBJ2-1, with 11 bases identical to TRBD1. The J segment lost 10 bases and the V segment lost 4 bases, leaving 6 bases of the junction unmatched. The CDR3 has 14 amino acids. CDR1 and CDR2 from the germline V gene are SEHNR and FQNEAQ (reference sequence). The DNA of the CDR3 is TGTGCCAGCAGCTCTTGGACAGGGGGCAACGAGCAGTTCTTC. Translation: CASSSWTGGNEQFF.

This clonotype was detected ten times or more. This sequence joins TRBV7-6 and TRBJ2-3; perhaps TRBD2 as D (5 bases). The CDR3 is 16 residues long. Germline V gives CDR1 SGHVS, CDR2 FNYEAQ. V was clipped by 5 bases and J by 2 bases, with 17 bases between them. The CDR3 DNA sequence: TGTGCCAGCAGCCGGCGCACCGGGGAGTCCACAGATACGCAGTATTTT. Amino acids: CASSRRTGESTDTQYF.

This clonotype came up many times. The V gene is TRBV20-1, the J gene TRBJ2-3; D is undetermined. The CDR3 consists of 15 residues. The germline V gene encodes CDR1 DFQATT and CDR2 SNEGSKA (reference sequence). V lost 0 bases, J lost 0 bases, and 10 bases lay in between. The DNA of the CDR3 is TGCAGTGCTAGAGATAGCCTAACGAGCACAGATACGCAGTATTTT. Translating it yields CSARDSLTSTDTQYF.

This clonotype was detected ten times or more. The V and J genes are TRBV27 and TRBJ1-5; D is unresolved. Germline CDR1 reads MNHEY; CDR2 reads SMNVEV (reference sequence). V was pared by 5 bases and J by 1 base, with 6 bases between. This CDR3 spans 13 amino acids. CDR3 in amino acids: CASSTQSNQPQHF. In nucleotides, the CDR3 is TGTGCCAGCAGTACACAAAGCAATCAGCCCCAGCATTTT.

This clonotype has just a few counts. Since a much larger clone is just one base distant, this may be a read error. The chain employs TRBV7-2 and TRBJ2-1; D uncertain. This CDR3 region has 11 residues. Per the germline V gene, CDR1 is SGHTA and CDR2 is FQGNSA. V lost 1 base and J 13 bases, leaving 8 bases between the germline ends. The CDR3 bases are TGTGCCAGCAGCTTAGGGCAGACCCAGTTCTTC. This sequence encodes CASSLGQTQFF.

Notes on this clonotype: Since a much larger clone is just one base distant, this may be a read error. The CDR3 DNA reads as TGCAGTGCTGGGGGGCGGCCCCAGAAGGAAAAACTGTTTTTT. Its translation is CSAGGRPQKEKLFF. The chain joins TRBV20-1 to TRBJ1-4; D perhaps matches TRBD1 (6 bases). Germline V gene sequence: CDR1 DFQATT, CDR2 SNEGSKA (reference sequence). Trimming took off 5 bases at V and 8 bases at J, with 18 bases between the two ends. CDR3 size: 14 residues.

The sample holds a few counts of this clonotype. The DNA for the CDR3 is TGTGCCAGCAGCTTCAAACCCAGCGGAGCCTACAATGAGCAGTTCTTC. This translates into CASSFKPSGAYNEQFF. The chain combines TRBV7-3 with TRBJ2-1; tentative D call: TRBD2 (5 bases). The CDR3 covers 16 residues. V was pared by 3 bases and J by 2 bases, with 14 bases between. The germline V gene encodes CDR1 SGHTA and CDR2 FQGTGA.

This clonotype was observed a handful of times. CDR3 sequence (DNA): TGCGCCAGCAGCGCGGGACCGGGGATCTCTGGAAACACCATATATTTT. Translation: CASSAGPGISGNTIYF. The chain couples TRBV5-1 to TRBJ1-3; perhaps TRBD1 as D (5 bases). CDR1 and CDR2 (germline): SGHRS, YFSETQ. This CDR3 region has 16 residues. V lost 4 bases to trimming and J lost 0 bases, with 14 bases between them. Filled out from reference TRBV5-1 and TRBJ1-3, the complete variable domain reads KAGVTQTPRYLIKTRGQQVTLSCSPISGHRSVSWYQQTPGQGLQFLFEYFSETQRNKGNFPGRFSGRQFSNSRSEMNVSTLELGDSALYLCASSAGPGISGNTIYFGEGSWLTVV.

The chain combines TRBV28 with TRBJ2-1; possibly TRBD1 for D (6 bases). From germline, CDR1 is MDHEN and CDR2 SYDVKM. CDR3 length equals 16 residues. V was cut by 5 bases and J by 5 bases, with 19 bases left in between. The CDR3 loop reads CASSPNARGSHNEQFF. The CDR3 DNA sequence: TGTGCCAGCAGTCCCAACGCCAGGGGTTCCCACAATGAGCAGTTCTTC.

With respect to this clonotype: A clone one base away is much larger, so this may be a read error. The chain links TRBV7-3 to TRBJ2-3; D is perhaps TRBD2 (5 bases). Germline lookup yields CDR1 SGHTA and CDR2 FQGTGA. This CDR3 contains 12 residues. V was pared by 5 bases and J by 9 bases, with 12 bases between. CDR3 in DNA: TGTGCCAGCAGCGCCTCGGGGAAGACGCAGTATTTT. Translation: CASSASGKTQYF.